Sequencing of this TCR beta chain was carried out in a study of cytomegalovirus exposure and HLA in healthy donors. General study points: It was shown in a later analysis that HLA-associated TCR beta chains were more clonally expanded than other, equally common chains. Rare TCR sequences predominated, though certain public TCRs were found in many donors.

CDR1 and CDR2 from the germline V gene are LNHDA and SQIVND (reference sequence). The germline V and J ends were trimmed by 8 bases and 8 bases, with 9 bases remaining between them. There are 11 residues in the CDR3. About this clone: What it recognizes is unknown.

Primers for the PCR totalled 60 Vbeta and 13 Jbeta. The assay was immunoSEQ multiplex PCR, and TCRdb's table has in-frame clones only and misses some. The table includes roughly 99,000 clones, approximately 81% detected once. Material: PBMCs. The clonotype comes from a man younger than 45 in good health and CMV-seronegative. The chain has TRBV19 and TRBJ1-4, with a possible D match to TRBD1 (5 bases). The CDR3 spells CASWQGEKLFF. The CDR3 coding sequence is TGTGCCAGTTGGCAGGGAGAAAAACTGTTTTTT.